The 27 T cell receptor beta chains presented below share a single source sample, sequenced in a study of T-cell reconstitution after alpha-beta-depleted transplantation in children. This sample's TCRbeta library carried unique molecular identifier barcodes. One entry per CDR3 protein, called by TCRdb with MiXCR from the PCR reads. Of 250,000 to 400,000 distinct CDR3 sequences in the sample, over 20% are singletons; the top ten hold over 9.5%. Source: PBMCs, mostly from graft donor cells, taken 180 days after TCRalphabeta/CD19-depleted stem cell transplant. These receptors all stem from a male patient between 10 and 17 years old who had a stem cell transplant for acute lymphoblastic leukemia, so the T cells may come from the graft donor.

This clonotype was counted between two and nine times. CDR3 amino acids: CASSFSGYSGANVLTF. CDR3 coding DNA: TGTGCCAGCAGTTTCAGCGGTTACTCCGGGGCCAACGTCCTGACTTTC. The chain uses TRBV12-3 or TRBV12-4 and TRBJ2-6, with TRBD2 as a possible D gene (5 bases). V was pared by 3 bases and J by 4 bases, with 13 bases between. This CDR3 is built from 16 residues.

This chain links TRBV20-1 with TRBJ2-5, with TRBD2 matching over 11 bases. CDR1 is DFQATT, CDR2 SNEGSKA, per germline (reference sequence). After removal of 0 bases from V and 6 bases from J, the junction contained 9 bases not matched to a gene. The CDR3 sequence is 16 residues long. The CDR3 nucleotides read TGCAGTGCTAGAGACGAACTAGCGGGAGCTTTGAAGACCCAGTACTTC. Residues: CSARDELAGALKTQYF.

Only a few counts were recorded for this clonotype. The rearrangement links TRBV11-1 to TRBJ2-5; D gene unclear. This CDR3 comprises 15 residues. With 4 bases removed from V and 5 bases from J, the gap between germline ends came to 17 bases. Germline loops: CDR1 SGHAT, CDR2 FQDESV (reference sequence). CDR3 sequence (DNA): TGTGCCAGCAGCTCAAGGTTCCGGATGAGGGAGACCCAGTACTTC. Protein product: CASSSRFRMRETQYF.

The gene calls are TRBV10-3 and TRBJ1-1, with D uncertain. Germline CDR1 is ENHRY and CDR2 is SYGVKD. V was shortened by 2 bases and J by 3 bases, with 7 bases between the two germline ends. This CDR3 contains 13 residues. The CDR3 is CAISEGIYTEAFF. CDR3 in DNA: TGTGCCATCAGTGAGGGAATTTACACTGAAGCTTTCTTT.

In this sample, this clonotype turned up a few times. V and J are TRBV5-1 and TRBJ1-2; 8 bases match TRBD1. Germline lookup yields CDR1 SGHRS and CDR2 YFSETQ. With V trimmed by 1 base and J by 7 bases, 6 bases remained unmatched. The CDR3 contains 14 residues. The CDR3 loop is CASSLFRDRTGYTF. CDR3 in DNA: TGCGCCAGCAGCTTGTTTCGGGACAGGACTGGCTACACCTTC.

This clonotype was recorded a few times. The chain employs TRBV11-1 and TRBJ2-5; 16 bases line up with TRBD2. V shed 4 bases and J 5 bases; nucleotides not matched to a gene: 10. CDR3 length: 18 amino acids. The V gene's germline CDR1 is SGHAT and CDR2 FQDESV (reference sequence). Here the CDR3 reads CASSYRPGLAGGGETQYF. CDR3 bases: TGTGCCAGCAGCTACCGACCGGGACTAGCGGGAGGGGGGGAGACCCAGTACTTC.

The sample holds a few counts of this clonotype. V usage is TRBV14 and J usage is TRBJ2-1, with 13 bases fitting TRBD2. Germline lookup yields CDR1 SGHDN and CDR2 FVKESK. With 0 bases clipped from V and 9 bases from J, the junction kept 5 bases outside the gene matches. This CDR3 is built from 16 residues. The chain's CDR3 is CASSQETSGRASEQFF. The CDR3 nucleotides are TGTGCCAGCAGCCAAGAAACTAGCGGGAGGGCCAGTGAGCAGTTCTTC.

This clonotype showed up just a few times. This sequence joins TRBV21-1 and TRBJ2-5; the table names TRBD1, a call not compared with the DNA. TRBV21-1 is described as a pseudogene. The CDR3 spans 15 residues. The CDR3 bases are TGTGCCAGCAGCGACTCGGACAGGGGTCAAGAGACCCAGTACTTC. This codes for CASSDSDRGQETQYF.

This clonotype was seen more than once but under ten times. CDR3 protein: CASSLADSNSGANVLTF. The CDR3 DNA reads TGCGCCAGCAGCTTGGCCGACAGTAACTCTGGGGCCAACGTCCTGACTTTC. The chain couples TRBV5-1 to TRBJ2-6, with D possibly matching TRBD1 (5 bases). V was shortened by 0 bases and J by 0 bases, with 10 bases between the two germline ends. There are 17 residues in the CDR3. CDR1 and CDR2 (germline): SGHRS, YFSETQ.

This clonotype was found a few times. V is TRBV20-1 and J is TRBJ1-1; the D gene is possibly TRBD1 (5 bases). The CDR3 is 15 amino acids. Germline values: CDR1 DFQATT, CDR2 SNEGSKA (reference sequence). Trimming left V 0 bases short and J 0 bases short, with 11 bases between. The chain's CDR3 is CSARETTVMNTEAFF. The CDR3 nucleotides read TGCAGTGCTAGAGAGACGACAGTTATGAACACTGAAGCTTTCTTT.

The sample holds a few counts of this clonotype. This rearrangement joins TRBV20-1 to TRBJ2-1; 8 positions match TRBD2. The CDR3 totals 15 residues. Trimming removed 1 base from V and 8 bases from J; junction bases left unmatched: 10. Germline CDR1 DFQATT, CDR2 SNEGSKA (reference sequence). CDR3 sequence reads: CSARAVLADGDEQFF. The CDR3 region has the DNA TGCAGTGCTAGAGCCGTACTAGCGGACGGCGATGAGCAGTTCTTC.

The chain has TRBV29-1 and TRBJ1-5; 7 nucleotides match TRBD1. Germline lookup yields CDR1 SQVTM and CDR2 ANQGSEA. V dropped 5 bases and J dropped 5; count of bases not matched to a gene: 9. This CDR3 comprises 14 residues. CDR3 in amino acids: CSVLTGVFDQPQHF. As DNA, the CDR3 is TGCAGCGTTTTAACAGGGGTCTTTGATCAGCCCCAGCATTTT.

The chain joins TRBV10-3 to TRBJ2-7; the D is unclear. CDR3 length: 13 amino acids. The germline CDR1 and CDR2 sequences are ENHRY and SYGVKD. V dropped 4 bases and J dropped 4 bases, with 11 bases sitting between them. CDR3 amino acids: CAISAQRGYEQYF. The CDR3 coding sequence is TGTGCCATCAGTGCCCAACGTGGGTACGAGCAGTACTTC.

The chain joins TRBV9 to TRBJ2-3, with D possibly matching TRBD1 (5 bases). The V end was cut by 2 bases, the J end by 5 bases, with 9 bases between. Germline values: CDR1 SGDLS, CDR2 YYNGEE. The CDR3 is 13 residues long. CDR3 sequence reads: CASSVSGQDTQYF. The CDR3 region has the DNA TGTGCCAGCAGCGTGTCAGGGCAAGATACGCAGTATTTT.

This clonotype was observed a few times. V and J are TRBV9 and TRBJ2-7; 9 nucleotides line up with TRBD1. Trimming took 0 bases from V and 3 from J; bases not matched to a gene: 4. CDR3 length equals 15 residues. From germline, CDR1 is SGDLS and CDR2 YYNGEE. The CDR3 DNA is TGTGCCAGCAGCGTAGAGGGGACAGGGCGCTACGAGCAGTACTTC. Translated: CASSVEGTGRYEQYF. Combining the CDR3 with reference TRBV9 and TRBJ2-7 gives the whole variable domain DSGVTQTPKHLITATGQRVTLRCSPRSGDLSVYWYQQSLDQGLQFLIQYYNGEERAKGNILERFSAQQFPDLHSELNLSSLELGDSALYFCASSVEGTGRYEQYFGPGTRLTVT.

The rearrangement uses TRBV6-4 and TRBJ2-1, with 7 nucleotides matching TRBD2. CDR3 length equals 13 residues. CDR1 is MRHNA, CDR2 SNTAGT, per germline. V lost 6 bases, J lost 7 bases, and 6 bases stayed unmatched. Here the CDR3 DNA reads TGTGCCAGCAGCCTAAGCGGGAATAATGAGCAGTTCTTC. Translating it yields CASSLSGNNEQFF.

Only a few counts were recorded for this clonotype. The rearrangement joins TRBV6-5 to TRBJ1-2; the D is unclear. The CDR3 totals 14 residues. Germline V gene data show CDR1 as MNHEY and CDR2 as SVGAGI. Between the trimmed V and J ends, which lost 0 bases and 4 bases, there was a span of 9 bases. CDR3 sequence (DNA): TGTGCCAGCAGTTACTCCCAGTGGGCCTATGGCTACACCTTC. It codes for CASSYSQWAYGYTF.

This chain joins TRBV20-1 and TRBJ2-1; the match to TRBD2 covers 10 bases. Germline V gene lookup returns CDR1 DFQATT and CDR2 SNEGSKA (reference sequence). V dropped 0 bases and J dropped 8; count of bases not matched to a gene: 7. The CDR3 totals 15 residues. CDR3 protein: CSARDPAGGLDEQFF. Here the CDR3 DNA reads TGCAGTGCTAGAGATCCAGCGGGAGGGTTGGATGAGCAGTTCTTC.

This clonotype was recorded a few times. This rearrangement joins TRBV11-2 to TRBJ2-7; TRBD1 or TRBD2 may be the D gene (5 bases each). Germline assignment: CDR1 SGHAT and CDR2 FQNNGV. With 6 bases removed from V and 4 bases from J, the gap between germline ends came to 13 bases. This CDR3 has 13 amino acids. The chain's CDR3 is CASRWGTRYEQYF. CDR3 nucleotide sequence: TGTGCCAGCAGGTGGGGGACCCGATACGAGCAGTACTTC.

The J gene is TRBJ1-2, the V gene TRBV5-1; D ambiguous. Germline V gives CDR1 SGHRS, CDR2 YFSETQ. This CDR3 contains 14 residues. Between the trimmed V and J ends, which lost 4 bases and 2 bases, there was a span of 12 bases. The CDR3 sequence: CASSSVHSNYGYTF. The CDR3, as DNA: TGCGCCAGCAGCAGCGTACACTCGAACTATGGCTACACCTTC.

CDR3 loop: CASSAAGLGVRPYNEQFF. The DNA for the CDR3 is TGTGCCAGCAGCGCAGCCGGCCTGGGGGTCCGACCTTACAATGAGCAGTTCTTC. This chain connects TRBV9 to TRBJ2-1; D may correspond to TRBD1 or TRBD2 (5 bases each). Trimming left V 3 bases short and J 4 bases short, with 23 bases between. Looked up from germline, CDR1 is SGDLS and CDR2 is YYNGEE. This CDR3 contains 18 residues. Variable domain in full (rest from reference TRBV9 and TRBJ2-1): DSGVTQTPKHLITATGQRVTLRCSPRSGDLSVYWYQQSLDQGLQFLIQYYNGEERAKGNILERFSAQQFPDLHSELNLSSLELGDSALYFCASSAAGLGVRPYNEQFFGPGTRLTVL.

This rearrangement joins TRBV27 to TRBJ2-2; a possible D gene is TRBD2 (5 bases). CDR1 is MNHEY and CDR2 is SMNVEV in the germline V gene (reference sequence). The CDR3 is made up of 14 amino acids. V lost 5 bases to trimming and J lost 6 bases, with 13 bases between them. The CDR3 region has the DNA TGTGCCAGCAGTCCATATCTGAGGGCCGGGGAGCTGTTTTTT. Protein sequence: CASSPYLRAGELFF.

The V and J genes are TRBV27 and TRBJ2-7; D remains ambiguous. The CDR3 has 14 residues. CDR1 is MNHEY, CDR2 SMNVEV, per germline (reference sequence). The V and J ends lost 6 bases and 2 bases respectively, with 14 bases between them. The CDR3 protein is CASSERSAAYEQYF. The CDR3 DNA reads as TGTGCCAGCAGCGAAAGGAGTGCTGCCTACGAGCAGTACTTC.

CDR3 region: CASSFGGRANLNEQFF. Written as DNA, the CDR3 is TGTGCCAGCAGCTTTGGGGGTAGAGCGAATTTAAATGAGCAGTTCTTC. The rearrangement uses TRBV13 and TRBJ2-1; D tentatively reads TRBD1 or TRBD2 (5 bases each). Trimming took 3 bases from V and 7 from J, leaving 19 bases between them. Per germline, CDR1 PRHDT and CDR2 FYEKMQ (reference sequence). The CDR3 length is 16 residues.

V usage is TRBV5-1 and J usage is TRBJ2-1, with TRBD2 matching 8 bases. Trimming at V came to 0 bases and at J to 2 bases, leaving 4 bases not matched to a gene. The CDR3 has 16 amino acids. Germline V gene data show CDR1 as SGHRS and CDR2 as YFSETQ. DNA of the CDR3: TGCGCCAGCAGCTTGGCCGTCGGGAGGGCCTACAATGAGCAGTTCTTC. Its protein is CASSLAVGRAYNEQFF.

This clonotype showed up just a few times. This chain links TRBV12-3 or TRBV12-4 with TRBJ2-3; D may be TRBD2 (6 bases). This CDR3 region has 15 residues. V was shortened by 3 bases and J by 5 bases, with 15 bases between the two germline ends. In DNA, the CDR3 is TGTGCCAGCAGTTTTTCCGGGAGTGCGGGAGATACGCAGTATTTT. It is translated as CASSFSGSAGDTQYF.

The CDR3: CSAKLAPSSYEQYF. The CDR3 DNA reads TGCAGTGCTAAACTAGCGCCGTCCTCCTACGAGCAGTACTTC. V gene TRBV20-1 combines with J gene TRBJ2-7, with 7 bases fitting TRBD2. CDR3 length equals 14 residues. V shed 4 bases and J 0 bases; nucleotides not matched to a gene: 6. Germline lookup yields CDR1 DFQATT and CDR2 SNEGSKA (reference sequence).